The rows below give T cell receptor beta chains drawn from one sample of a study of cytomegalovirus exposure and HLA in healthy donors. Profiled with immunoSEQ multiplex PCR; TCRdb holds only in-frame clones, not every one. The sample carries fewer than 180,000 clones, under 75% recorded once. The sample taken for sequencing was PBMCs. The receptors stem from a woman in her fifties or sixties in good health and CMV-seropositive. Both conserved end residues are part of each CDR3. D genes are given only for firm matches. Clone sizes are given selectively: once, few, many, or a class where the clone is expanded.

length	D	V	J	size	CDR3	DNA
15	TRBD1	TRBV18	TRBJ1-2	NA	CASSSSGGTNYGYTF	TGTGCCAGCTCATCATCAGGGGGGACTAACTATGGCTACACCTTC
14	TRBD2	TRBV27	TRBJ2-7	few	CASSFSGRSYEQYF	TGTGCCAGCAGTTTTAGCGGGAGGTCCTACGAGCAGTACTTC
14	TRBD1	TRBV7-2	TRBJ2-7	NA	CASSLARGSGEQYF	TGTGCCAGCAGCTTGGCCAGGGGGTCGGGGGAGCAGTACTTC
17	NA	TRBV28	TRBJ2-6	few	CASSSVLGGSGANVLTF	TGTGCCAGCAGTTCTGTTTTGGGGGGTTCTGGGGCCAACGTCCTGACTTTC
13	NA	TRBV10-3	TRBJ1-5	once	CAITRPCNQPQHF	TGTGCCATCACCAGGCCGTGCAATCAGCCCCAGCATTTT
12	NA	TRBV5-6	TRBJ2-7	once	CASSFNTYEQYF	TGTGCCAGCAGCTTTAATACCTACGAGCAGTACTTC
16	NA	TRBV5-4	TRBJ2-1	NA	CASSLATESSYNEQFF	TGTGCCAGCAGCTTGGCCACAGAAAGCTCCTACAATGAGCAGTTCTTC
18	TRBD2	TRBV6-1	TRBJ2-7	NA	CASSEARSLAALTYEQYF	TGTGCCAGCAGTGAAGCGCGCTCACTAGCGGCACTAACCTACGAGCAGTACTTC
14	TRBD1	TRBV27	TRBJ2-3	NA	CASSFRARGDTQYF	TGTGCCAGCAGTTTCCGCGCCAGGGGGGATACGCAGTATTTT
17	NA	TRBV11-3	TRBJ2-5	NA	CASSERGARGTQETQYF	TGTGCCAGCAGCGAAAGGGGAGCACGGGGGACCCAAGAGACCCAGTACTTC
16	NA	TRBV5-5	TRBJ1-3	few	CASSRDRTGTGNTIYF	TGTGCCAGCAGCCGTGACAGGACGGGCACTGGAAACACCATATATTTT
12	TRBD1	TRBV19	TRBJ2-7	once	CASRETGGEQYF	TGTGCCAGTAGAGAAACAGGGGGCGAGCAGTACTTC
14	TRBD1	TRBV5-1	TRBJ2-1	NA	CASSWGQSYNEQFF	TGCGCCAGCAGCTGGGGACAGAGTTACAATGAGCAGTTCTTC
11	NA	TRBV11-2	TRBJ2-5	few	CASSSQETQYF	TGTGCCAGCAGCTCACAAGAGACCCAGTACTTC
16	TRBD2	TRBV7-3	TRBJ2-7	few	CASSPGRAGSSYEQYF	TGTGCCAGCAGCCCCGGAAGAGCGGGGAGCTCCTACGAGCAGTACTTC
14	TRBD1	TRBV29-1	TRBJ2-1	few	CSVQRDRAYNEQFF	TGCAGCGTCCAAAGGGACAGGGCATACAATGAGCAGTTCTTC
13	NA	TRBV28	TRBJ1-5	NA	CASIYGGNQPQHF	TGTGCCAGCATCTACGGGGGAAATCAGCCCCAGCATTTT
14	TRBD1	TRBV10-1	TRBJ2-3	NA	CASSGDRGTDTQYF	TGCGCCAGCAGTGGCGACAGGGGGACAGATACGCAGTATTTT
15	NA	TRBV30	TRBJ1-2	NA	CAWSVIDGRDYGYTF	TGTGCCTGGAGTGTAATCGATGGGAGGGACTATGGCTACACCTTC
18	NA	TRBV6-1	TRBJ2-7	NA	CASSESEAAWALSYEQYF	TGTGCCAGCAGTGAATCTGAAGCGGCTTGGGCACTCTCCTACGAGCAGTACTTC
12	NA	TRBV10-3	TRBJ2-3	NA	CAISGSPDTQYF	TGTGCCATCAGTGGCAGTCCAGATACGCAGTATTTT
16	TRBD2	TRBV5-4	TRBJ2-7	few	CASSPGGGLASYEQYF	TGTGCCAGCAGCCCCGGGGGGGGACTAGCCTCCTACGAGCAGTACTTC
15	TRBD1	TRBV18	TRBJ1-2	NA	CASSDTGADYYGYTF	TGTGCCAGCTCAGACACAGGGGCCGATTACTATGGCTACACCTTC
13	NA	TRBV29-1	TRBJ2-7	NA	CSVGVSHSYEQYF	TGCAGCGTTGGAGTATCCCACTCGTACGAGCAGTACTTC
16	TRBD2	TRBV4-1	TRBJ2-7	NA	CASSRLGLAGPYEQYF	TGCGCCAGCAGCCGGCTCGGACTAGCGGGACCCTACGAGCAGTACTTC
15	TRBD2	TRBV7-9	TRBJ2-7	NA	CASSMRTSGRVEQYF	TGTGCCAGCAGCATGAGGACTAGCGGGAGGGTCGAGCAGTACTTC
17	NA	TRBV28	TRBJ2-7	NA	CASSPPLNRVRSYEQYF	TGTGCCAGCAGCCCACCGCTAAACAGGGTCCGCTCGTACGAGCAGTACTTC
15	TRBD2	TRBV19	TRBJ2-1	NA	CASSITSGRAREQFF	TGTGCCAGTAGTATCACTAGCGGGAGGGCAAGAGAGCAGTTCTTC
17	TRBD2	TRBV11-3	TRBJ2-1	NA	CASSQGLAGGLIDEQFF	TGTGCCAGCAGCCAGGGACTAGCGGGAGGACTTATCGATGAGCAGTTCTTC
16	NA	TRBV15	TRBJ2-4	NA	CATSRGVQGAKNIQYF	TGTGCCACCAGCAGAGGGGTACAGGGCGCCAAAAACATTCAGTACTTC
16	TRBD1	TRBV27	TRBJ2-6	NA	CASSSWTGSGANVLTF	TGTGCCAGCAGTTCATGGACAGGGTCTGGGGCCAACGTCCTGACTTTC
13	TRBD2	TRBV19	TRBJ2-1	once	CASSVAGVGEQFF	TGTGCCAGTAGTGTAGCGGGAGTAGGAGAGCAGTTCTTC
15	NA	TRBV25-1	TRBJ2-7	NA	CASSEFLQNSYEQYF	TGTGCCAGCAGTGAATTTCTACAGAACTCCTACGAGCAGTACTTC
18	TRBD2	TRBV25-1	TRBJ2-1	NA	CASSDQRTSGSVVDEQFF	TGTGCCAGCAGTGACCAAAGGACTAGCGGGAGTGTCGTAGATGAGCAGTTCTTC
15	TRBD1	TRBV7-3	TRBJ1-1	NA	CASSPGGGMNTEAFF	TGTGCCAGCAGCCCAGGGGGTGGGATGAACACTGAAGCTTTCTTT
15	TRBD1	TRBV6-1	TRBJ1-5	few	CASSGSGTVNQPQHF	TGTGCCAGCAGTGGCTCCGGGACAGTAAATCAGCCCCAGCATTTT
15	TRBD1	TRBV5-8	TRBJ2-7	NA	CASGWKDRDRNEQYF	TGTGCCAGCGGCTGGAAGGACAGGGATCGGAACGAGCAGTACTTC
13	NA	TRBV5-1	TRBJ2-1	NA	CASSPLDSNEQFF	TGCGCCAGCAGCCCATTAGACTCAAATGAGCAGTTCTTC
11	NA	TRBV4-3	TRBJ2-1	NA	CASSLANEQFF	TGCGCCAGCAGCCTAGCGAATGAGCAGTTCTTC
17	NA	TRBV9	TRBJ1-4	NA	CASSVGGRGLRNEKLFF	TGTGCCAGCAGCGTAGGGGGGCGTGGGTTAAGAAATGAAAAACTGTTTTTT
15	TRBD2	TRBV15	TRBJ2-1	NA	CATSREGSGSGEQFF	TGTGCCACCAGCAGAGAGGGTAGCGGGAGCGGTGAGCAGTTCTTC
17	TRBD2	TRBV9	TRBJ2-5	NA	CASSMAVSSGAGETQYF	TGTGCCAGCAGCATGGCAGTGTCTAGCGGGGCTGGTGAGACCCAGTACTTC
14	NA	TRBV5-1	TRBJ2-7	few	CASSPEGTPAEQYF	TGCGCCAGCAGCCCGGAGGGGACTCCGGCCGAGCAGTACTTC
15	TRBD1	TRBV6-5	TRBJ1-5	NA	CASSATGGGNQPQHF	TGTGCCAGCAGCGCGACAGGGGGCGGAAATCAGCCCCAGCATTTT
13	NA	TRBV2	TRBJ2-7	NA	CASIAGTTYEQYF	TGTGCCAGCATTGCCGGGACAACTTACGAGCAGTACTTC
15	NA	TRBV7-9	TRBJ1-5	NA	CASSLAGTGNQPQHF	TGTGCCAGCAGCTTAGCAGGTACAGGCAATCAGCCCCAGCATTTT
16	TRBD2	TRBV7-9	TRBJ2-7	NA	CASSFGRLAGGYEQYF	TGTGCCAGCAGCTTTGGCCGACTAGCGGGAGGGTACGAGCAGTACTTC
14	NA	TRBV2	TRBJ2-2	few	CASRRLVSEGELFF	TGTGCCAGCAGAAGACTAGTTTCAGAGGGGGAGCTGTTTTTT
15	NA	TRBV5-1	TRBJ2-5	NA	CASSLNAGSRQTQYF	TGCGCCAGCAGCTTGAACGCGGGATCTCGCCAGACCCAGTACTTC
13	NA	TRBV7-2	TRBJ1-1	NA	CASSATVNTEAFF	TGTGCCAGCAGCGCAACAGTGAACACTGAAGCTTTCTTT
16	NA	TRBV6-6	TRBJ1-5	few	CASSYNNLYSNQPQHF	TGTGCCAGCAGTTACAATAATTTGTATAGCAATCAGCCCCAGCATTTT
15	TRBD1	TRBV7-9	TRBJ2-7	NA	CASSPYRDSPYEQYF	TGTGCCAGCAGCCCCTATCGGGACAGTCCCTACGAGCAGTACTTC
13	NA	TRBV11-3	TRBJ1-1	NA	CASKREPGTEAFF	TGTGCCAGCAAGAGGGAACCTGGGACTGAAGCTTTCTTT
18	TRBD2	TRBV5-5	TRBJ2-1	NA	CASSGTSGRATSFNEQFF	TGTGCCAGCAGCGGTACTAGCGGGAGGGCCACTAGTTTCAATGAGCAGTTCTTC
13	NA	TRBV7-8	TRBJ2-5	NA	CASSSDRQETQYF	TGTGCCAGCAGCTCCGACAGACAAGAGACCCAGTACTTC
15	TRBD1	TRBV9	TRBJ1-2	once	CASSAGTGVDYGYTF	TGTGCCAGCAGCGCTGGGACAGGGGTGGACTATGGCTACACCTTC
15	NA	TRBV6-5	TRBJ2-2	few	CASSYSPGNTGELFF	TGTGCCAGCAGTTACTCCCCGGGGAACACCGGGGAGCTGTTTTTT